This TCR beta chain was identified during a study of blood T cell repertoires in COVID-19. Trimming removed 3 bases from V and 4 bases from J, with 20 bases in between. Germline CDR1 and CDR2: LGHDT and YNNKEL (reference sequence). The CDR3 is made up of 17 amino acids. The assay was immunoSEQ multiplex PCR, and TCRdb's table has in-frame clones only and misses some. The sample consists of about 97,000 clones, around 87% of them appearing once. Sequenced sample: peripheral blood. The receptor was derived from a human donor in a cohort sampled during active COVID-19. V gene TRBV3-1 (or the pseudogene TRBV3-2) combines with J gene TRBJ2-3, with D possibly being TRBD1 (5 bases). The CDR3 nucleotides are TGTGCCAGCAGCCACGAACCGACAGTAAAGGGGCCAGATACGCAGTATTTT. This translates into CASSHEPTVKGPDTQYF.